This entry concerns a single TCR beta chain. Antigen unknown. The data belong to a study of CD8 T cells in Susac syndrome. An amount of RNA that ranged from 0.5 to 1 ug was reverse transcribed with random hexamers. It was immunoSEQ multiplex PCR that amplified TCR beta CDR3 across 54 Vbeta and 13 Jbeta. TCRdb redid the calling of the immunoSEQ multiplex PCR reads with MiXCR, one entry per CDR3 protein. The sample carries about 150,000 distinct CDR3 sequences, 95% recorded once. The CDR3 sequence is 14 residues long. Per the germline V gene, CDR1 is SGHDN and CDR2 is FVKESK. J gave up 6 bases and V 4 bases, and 4 bases lay outside the gene matches. Study-level findings and limits: As acknowledged by the study, its TCR sequencing and HLA analysis included a relatively small number of individuals.

Sequencing targeted TCR beta in T cells from blood (CD8+ and CD4+). All included Susac syndrome patients satisfied recently defined diagnostic criteria for definite or probable disease. The chain combines TRBV14 with TRBJ2-1, with 9 bases matching TRBD1. This TCR was sampled from a human donor with Susac syndrome. Material for sequencing was CD4+ T cells from PBMCs. The CDR3 spells CASSPPGQGNEQFF. CDR3 DNA: TGTGCCAGCAGCCCCCCGGGACAGGGCAATGAGCAGTTCTTC.